Shown below are 19 T cell receptor beta chains from a single sample sequenced in a study of T cells after yellow fever vaccination (dated by TCRdb to the late 2010s). The library was obtained by 5' RACE. The reads were generated on an Illumina HiSeq 2500. Through fastp at Q25 and MiXCR, TCRdb rebuilt clones from the public reads, retaining in-frame beta chains. Rows merge per CDR3 protein into single entries with the most common DNA and genes. The sample table contains about 75,000 distinct CDR3 sequences; only one count was recorded for under 9.5% of them. The ten most abundant clones make up approximately 28% of the sample. The label giving this sample's treatment or condition can be read as: live attenuated yellow fever vaccine strain. This material consisted of CD8+ T cells sorted from PBMCs, taken about 10 days after the first yellow fever vaccination. Every receptor here comes from a man aged 18 to 35 who received the YFV17D yellow fever vaccine.

This clonotype was seen at least ten times. J is TRBJ2-5 and V is TRBV20-1; D not certain. Between the trimmed V and J ends, which lost 5 bases and 7 bases, there was a span of 8 bases. The CDR3 sequence is 10 residues long. The germline gives CDR1 DFQATT, CDR2 SNEGSKA (reference sequence). The DNA of the CDR3 is TGCAGTGCTCCCCACGGGACCCAGTACTTC. This codes for CSAPHGTQYF.

The chain couples TRBV14 to TRBJ2-3; tentatively, D is TRBD2 (5 bases). Trimming shortened V by 3 bases and J by 6 bases, and 10 bases separated the two germline ends. CDR3 length: 13 amino acids. Germline V gene data show CDR1 as SGHDN and CDR2 as FVKESK. The CDR3 nucleotides read TGTGCCAGCAGCCACGGGGTTTGGGATACGCAGTATTTT. Protein product: CASSHGVWDTQYF.

This clonotype was seen at least ten times. The rearrangement links TRBV5-5 to TRBJ1-5; D gene unclear. V gave up 2 bases and J gave up 0 bases, with 6 bases separating them. CDR1 and CDR2 (germline): SGHKS, YYEKEE (reference sequence). The CDR3 contains 14 residues. CDR3 nucleotides: TGTGCCAGCAGCTTTTTCGATAGCAATCAGCCCCAGCATTTT. This translates into CASSFFDSNQPQHF. The full variable domain, in which reference TRBV5-5 and TRBJ1-5 provide the parts outside the CDR3, is DAGVTQSPTHLIKTRGQQVTLRCSPISGHKSVSWYQQVLGQGPQFIFQYYEKEERGRGNFPDRFSARQFPNYSSELNVNALLLGDSALYLCASSFFDSNQPQHFGDGTRLSIL.

The chain carries TRBV4-1 and TRBJ1-4; D remains unclear. Germline assignment: CDR1 MGHRA and CDR2 YSYEKL. The CDR3 extends over 15 amino acids. V lost 5 bases to trimming and J lost 1 base, with 11 bases between them. The CDR3 sequence is CASSSRWETNEKLFF. CDR3 DNA: TGCGCCAGCAGCTCACGCTGGGAAACTAATGAAAAACTGTTTTTT.

This clonotype was detected a few times. The chain recombines TRBV6-5 with TRBJ1-5; weak D call: TRBD1 (5 bases). Germline V gene data show CDR1 as MNHEY and CDR2 as SVGAGI. The CDR3 is made up of 15 amino acids. The V and J ends lost 7 bases and 0 bases respectively, with 13 bases between them. The CDR3 region has the DNA TGTGCCAGCACCGACGGGGGATATAGCAATCAGCCCCAGCATTTT. The encoded protein is CASTDGGYSNQPQHF.

V is TRBV5-1 and J is TRBJ2-1, with D uncertain. This CDR3 is 13 amino acids long. Germline V gives CDR1 SGHRS, CDR2 YFSETQ. The V gene lost 0 bases and the J gene lost 9 bases, with 10 bases spanning the gap. Here the CDR3 DNA reads TGCGCCAGCAGCTTGGCTGGCAGGATTGAGCAGTTCTTC. Its translation: CASSLAGRIEQFF.

The chain recombines TRBV4-1 with TRBJ2-1; D is undetermined. The V end was cut by 10 bases, the J end by 2 bases, with 12 bases between. Germline assignment: CDR1 MGHRA and CDR2 YSYEKL. The CDR3 runs to 13 residues. CDR3 nucleotides: TGCGCCACCTCTAGTGCCCCCTACAATGAGCAGTTCTTC. Its protein product is CATSSAPYNEQFF.

The CDR3 bases are TGTGCCAGCAGCGCTCAAGGGTCGGGGGGGAACACTGAAGCTTTCTTT. It specifies CASSAQGSGGNTEAFF. The chain employs TRBV2 and TRBJ1-1; D might be TRBD1 (5 bases). This CDR3 region has 16 residues. Germline V gene data show CDR1 as SNHLY and CDR2 as FYNNEI. The ends were cut back, 6 bases at V and 1 base at J, with 18 bases in the middle.

This clonotype was picked up many times. The CDR3 region has the DNA TGTGCCAGCAGTCTGACAGAAGCGAACACCGGGGAGCTGTTTTTT. This translates into CASSLTEANTGELFF. The V call is TRBV2, the J call TRBJ2-2, with D perhaps TRBD1 (5 bases). V lost 5 bases and J lost 0, with 10 bases in between. The CDR3 extends over 15 amino acids. The V gene's germline CDR1 is SNHLY and CDR2 FYNNEI. The variable domain in full, completed from reference TRBV2 and TRBJ2-2, reads EPEVTQTPSHQVTQMGQEVILRCVPISNHLYFYWYRQILGQKVEFLVSFYNNEISEKSEIFDDQFSVERPDGSNFTLKIRSTKLEDSAMYFCASSLTEANTGELFFGEGSRLTVL.

This clonotype was seen ten or more times. The chain is built from TRBV18 and TRBJ1-5; D remains ambiguous. Germline-derived CDR1 and CDR2 are KGHSH and LQKENI. V dropped 3 bases and J dropped 5 bases, with 8 bases sitting between them. The CDR3 spans 13 residues. In nucleotides, the CDR3 is TGTGCCAGCTCACCTCGGAGGCATCAGCCCCAGCATTTT. Amino acid sequence: CASSPRRHQPQHF.

This clonotype was picked up many times. V usage is TRBV7-9 and J usage is TRBJ2-7; 7 bases match TRBD1. This CDR3 is built from 14 residues. Germline CDR1 and CDR2: SEHNR and FQNEAQ (reference sequence). With V trimmed by 1 base and J by 2 bases, 2 bases remained unmatched. The CDR3 DNA follows: TGTGCCAGCAGCTTAGGAGGGACAGCCTACGAGCAGTACTTC. This gives the protein CASSLGGTAYEQYF.

This clonotype is medium-sized by share. The chain couples TRBV11-2 to TRBJ1-5; D remains unclear. Germline V gene data show CDR1 as SGHAT and CDR2 as FQNNGV. Trimming removed 0 bases from V and 4 bases from J, with 7 bases in between. The length of the CDR3 is 14 residues. CDR3 protein: CASSLDGGNQPQHF. The CDR3 bases are TGTGCCAGCAGCTTAGATGGCGGGAATCAGCCCCAGCATTTT.

This clonotype was recorded at least ten times. The chain carries TRBV6-2 or TRBV6-3 and TRBJ2-3; D is tentatively TRBD1 or TRBD2 (5 bases each). Germline V gene sequence: CDR1 MNHEY, CDR2 SVGEGT. The CDR3 is made up of 17 amino acids. V lost 6 bases, J lost 2 bases, and 21 bases lay in between. CDR3 region: CASSKTGTVRYTDTQYF. The CDR3 DNA reads TGTGCCAGCAGCAAGACCGGGACCGTGAGATACACAGATACGCAGTATTTT.

Many counts were recorded for this clonotype. V gene TRBV7-9 combines with J gene TRBJ2-4; TRBD2 might be the D (6 bases). The CDR3 covers 17 residues. CDR1 is SEHNR and CDR2 is FQNEAQ in the germline V gene (reference sequence). V lost 3 bases and J 0 bases, leaving 15 bases between the germline ends. The CDR3 is CASSLEGLEGAKNIQYF. The DNA of the CDR3 is TGTGCCAGCAGCTTGGAGGGACTGGAGGGAGCCAAAAACATTCAGTACTTC.

This clonotype occurred many times. The chain links TRBV4-3 to TRBJ2-6, with a tentative D call TRBD1 (6 bases). Trimming removed 0 bases from V and 2 bases from J, with 11 bases in between. The CDR3 spans 17 residues. Germline V gives CDR1 LGHNA, CDR2 YSLEER. CDR3 coding DNA: TGCGCCAGCAGCCAAGAAACCCAGGGGACTGGGGCCAACGTCCTGACTTTC. Its translation: CASSQETQGTGANVLTF.

This clonotype was seen only a few times. The rearrangement links TRBV6-2 or TRBV6-3 to TRBJ2-4; D gene uncertain. V lost 3 bases and J 2 bases, leaving 11 bases between the germline ends. Germline CDR1 MNHEY, CDR2 SVGEGT. The CDR3 is 15 amino acids. Here the CDR3 DNA reads TGTGCCAGCAGTTATGGATCGCCAACCAAAAACATTCAGTACTTC. It is translated as CASSYGSPTKNIQYF.

This clonotype has a count of ten or more. This sequence joins TRBV5-1 and TRBJ2-1; D remains ambiguous. The CDR3 sequence is 13 residues long. Germline V CDR1 and CDR2: SGHRS, YFSETQ. V was cut by 4 bases and J by 1 base, with 6 bases left in between. CDR3 in DNA: TGCGCCAGCAGCAGGGAATCCTACAATGAGCAGTTCTTC. It yields the protein CASSRESYNEQFF.

This clonotype was observed a few times. This sequence joins TRBV7-9 and TRBJ2-7; D perhaps matches TRBD2 (5 bases). V was shortened by 7 bases and J by 0 bases, with 22 bases between the two germline ends. Germline-derived CDR1 and CDR2 are SEHNR and FQNEAQ (reference sequence). The CDR3 sequence is 17 residues long. CDR3 bases: TGTGCCAGCACCTCCCAACGGACTCTCTTGAGCTCCTACGAGCAGTACTTC. This encodes CASTSQRTLLSSYEQYF. The full variable domain, its missing parts supplied by reference TRBV7-9 and TRBJ2-7, is DTGVSQNPRHKITKRGQNVTFRCDPISEHNRLYWYRQTLGQGPEFLTYFQNEAQLEKSRLLSDRFSAERPKGSFSTLEIQRTEQGDSAMYLCASTSQRTLLSSYEQYFGPGTRLTVT.

This clonotype was observed at least ten times. V gene TRBV3-2 combines with J gene TRBJ1-5. TRBV3-2 is a pseudogene. CDR3 size: 12 residues. The DNA for the CDR3 is TGTGCCAGCAGCGAGGGAGGTCAGCCCCAGCATTTT. This translates into CASSEGGQPQHF.